This T cell receptor beta chain was captured by sequencing in a study of CD8+ T cells in alopecia areata. Overall study results and limits: Scalp sample sequencing also detects resident alphabeta T cells of normal skin. Relative to mice, TCR sharing across patients was less clear, a difference possibly HLA-related. Lesional scalp, notably in alopecia totalis/universalis, had clonality above that of normal scalp.

The V and J ends lost 1 base and 6 bases, in that order; junction bases with no gene match: 6. Germline lookup yields CDR1 LNHDA and CDR2 SQIVND (reference sequence). This CDR3 region has 16 residues. About this clone itself: The antigen is not known.

The authors extracted RNA and reverse transcribed it into cDNA as the sequencing template. Sequenced by immunoSEQ multiplex PCR; TCRdb stores in-frame clones only, minus some. This sample has approximately 150,000 clones, with approximately 65% found just once. This rearrangement joins TRBV19 to TRBJ2-3; TRBD2 matches at 11 bases. This clonotype was obtained from a human donor in good health. Material for sequencing was CD8+ T cells sorted from blood. The DNA of the CDR3 is TGTGCCAGTAGTATAGGACTAGCGGGGCCCGCGGATACGCAGTATTTT. It specifies CASSIGLAGPADTQYF.